These T cell receptor beta chains were read from a single sample in a study of shared clonotypes between healthy human individuals. Data came from immunoSEQ multiplex PCR; TCRdb stores just in-frame clones and leaves some out. The sample yields some 2 million clones, 90% to 95% seen once. The sequenced sample was naive CD4+ T cells sorted from blood. The receptors derive from a young man in good health. Both conserved end residues are part of each CDR3. The D gene is left open where the match is weak. Expanded clones are given a class, and other clones once, few, many or no size at all.

J gene | V gene | D gene | clone size | CDR3 protein | CDR3 DNA
TRBJ2-3 | TRBV5-1 | TRBD2 | . | CASSWGTSGVSTDTQYF | TGCGCCAGCAGCTGGGGGACTAGCGGGGTGAGCACAGATACGCAGTATTTT
TRBJ2-6 | TRBV27 | . | . | CASRRQGSGANVLTF | TGTGCCAGCAGACGTCAGGGTTCTGGGGCCAACGTCCTGACTTTC
TRBJ1-1 | TRBV10-2 | . | . | CASSAIEQGNTEAFF | TGCGCCAGCAGTGCGATTGAACAGGGGAACACTGAAGCTTTCTTT
TRBJ2-7 | TRBV2 | . | . | CASSEWNRQYF | TGTGCCAGCAGTGAGTGGAACCGGCAGTACTTC
TRBJ1-2 | TRBV27 | . | . | CASSVIQGTRLYGYTF | TGTGCCAGCAGTGTCATACAGGGAACGAGGCTCTATGGCTACACCTTC
TRBJ1-5 | TRBV18 | . | . | CASSPGGGEGQPQHF | TGTGCCAGCTCACCTGGTGGAGGGGAAGGTCAGCCCCAGCATTTT
TRBJ2-3 | TRBV11-2 | TRBD2 | . | CASSWTRADTQYF | TGTGCCAGCAGCTGGACTAGAGCAGATACGCAGTATTTT
TRBJ2-3 | TRBV27 | TRBD2 | . | CASSAQWGGRTDTQYF | TGTGCCAGCAGTGCCCAGTGGGGCGGGAGAACAGATACGCAGTATTTT
TRBJ1-1 | TRBV2 | . | . | CASSVIPNTEAFF | TGTGCCAGCAGTGTAATTCCGAACACTGAAGCTTTCTTT
TRBJ2-2 | TRBV5-5 | . | . | CASSWIGDGELFF | TGTGCCAGCAGCTGGATCGGGGACGGGGAGCTGTTTTTT
TRBJ2-7 | TRBV11-2 | . | . | CASSLEFSPFSYEQYF | TGTGCCAGCAGCTTAGAGTTCAGTCCCTTCTCCTACGAGCAGTACTTC
TRBJ2-5 | TRBV6-1 | TRBD2 | . | CASIETSGQTQYF | TGTGCCAGCATCGAGACTAGCGGGCAGACCCAGTACTTC
TRBJ2-1 | TRBV6-1 | . | . | CASSERPLSSYNEQFF | TGTGCCAGCAGTGAAAGGCCCCTGAGCTCCTACAATGAGCAGTTCTTC
TRBJ2-1 | TRBV7-7 | . | . | CASSPLGADSGHEQFF | TGTGCTAGCAGCCCCTTGGGGGCGGACAGTGGACATGAGCAGTTCTTC
TRBJ2-2 | TRBV10-1 | . | . | CASRDANTGELFF | TGCGCCAGCAGAGACGCGAACACCGGGGAGCTGTTTTTT
TRBJ2-7 | TRBV29-1 | TRBD1 | . | CSVAQGAYEQYF | TGCAGCGTTGCGCAGGGGGCCTACGAGCAGTACTTC
TRBJ2-2 | TRBV15 | TRBD1 | once | CATSQEGGQANTGELFF | TGTGCCACCAGCCAAGAAGGTGGACAGGCTAACACCGGGGAGCTGTTTTTT
TRBJ1-6 | TRBV7-8 | TRBD1 | once | CASSTYDRGYSPLHF | TGTGCCAGCAGCACCTACGACAGGGGTTATTCACCCCTCCACTTT
TRBJ1-3 | TRBV30 | . | . | CAWTGFSSGNTIYF | TGTGCCTGGACAGGTTTTAGCTCTGGAAACACCATATATTTT
TRBJ1-1 | TRBV6-5 | TRBD1 | . | CASSGGTAEAFF | TGTGCCAGCAGTGGGGGGACAGCTGAAGCTTTCTTT
TRBJ2-3 | TRBV5-1 | . | . | CASSLGGSTDTQYF | TGCGCCAGCAGCTTGGGGGGTTCCACAGATACGCAGTATTTT
TRBJ2-5 | TRBV7-9 | . | . | CASSLAGGGYQETQYF | TGTGCCAGCAGCTTAGCTGGCGGGGGCTACCAAGAGACCCAGTACTTC
TRBJ1-6 | TRBV6-1 | . | . | CASSEAGGNSPLHF | TGTGCCAGCAGTGAAGCAGGTGGTAATTCACCCCTCCACTTT
TRBJ2-7 | TRBV7-7 | . | . | CASSLLVGWGHRGYEQYF | TGTGCTAGCAGTCTTCTAGTGGGTTGGGGGCATCGGGGCTACGAGCAGTACTTC
TRBJ1-5 | TRBV6-1 | . | . | CASSQQGNQPQHF | TGTGCCAGCAGTCAACAGGGCAATCAGCCCCAGCATTTT
TRBJ2-3 | TRBV10-3 | . | . | CAISPPTGSTDTQYF | TGTGCCATCTCCCCGCCGACAGGAAGCACAGATACGCAGTATTTT
TRBJ2-1 | TRBV2 | . | . | CASSAVLISINEQFF | TGTGCCAGCAGTGCGGTCCTGATTTCAATCAATGAGCAGTTCTTC
TRBJ2-5 | TRBV29-1 | . | . | CSVEVPGVRETQYF | TGCAGCGTTGAAGTTCCAGGGGTCCGAGAGACCCAGTACTTC
TRBJ2-7 | TRBV4-3 | TRBD1 | . | CASSQDGTGIHEQYF | TGCGCCAGCAGCCAAGATGGGACAGGGATCCACGAGCAGTACTTC
TRBJ1-1 | TRBV5-1 | . | . | CASSLGQVTEAFF | TGCGCCAGCAGCTTGGGGCAGGTCACTGAAGCTTTCTTT
TRBJ2-3 | TRBV5-1 | . | . | CASSTLVGSTDTQYF | TGCGCCAGCAGCACCCTGGTGGGAAGCACAGATACGCAGTATTTT
TRBJ1-3 | TRBV10-3 | . | . | CAISESIDGGSGNTIYF | TGTGCCATCAGTGAGTCGATTGATGGGGGCTCTGGAAACACCATATATTTT
TRBJ1-1 | TRBV4-1 | . | . | CASRLGRENTEAFF | TGCGCCAGCAGGCTAGGACGGGAGAACACTGAAGCTTTCTTT
TRBJ1-3 | TRBV11-3 | . | . | CASSPGGRRSGNTIYF | TGTGCCAGCAGCCCAGGTGGTCGTCGCTCTGGAAACACCATATATTTT
TRBJ2-2 | TRBV11-2 | . | . | CASSLSAQGITGELFF | TGTGCCAGCAGCTTAAGTGCTCAGGGGATCACCGGGGAGCTGTTTTTT
TRBJ2-5 | TRBV5-6 | . | once | CASSFSGTRETQYF | TGTGCCAGCAGCTTTTCCGGGACACGGGAGACCCAGTACTTC
TRBJ1-2 | TRBV19 | TRBD1 | . | CASSWASSDRASYGYTF | TGTGCCAGTAGCTGGGCATCTTCGGACAGGGCGAGCTATGGCTACACCTTC
TRBJ1-6 | TRBV27 | . | . | CASSFVNSPLHF | TGTGCCAGCAGTTTTGTCAATTCACCCCTCCACTTT
TRBJ1-1 | TRBV4-3 | . | . | CASSLGIVNTEAFF | TGCGCCAGCAGCTTGGGGATCGTGAACACTGAAGCTTTCTTT
TRBJ2-7 | TRBV2 | TRBD2 | . | CASMWGGANTYEQYF | TGTGCCAGCATGTGGGGAGGGGCCAATACCTACGAGCAGTACTTC
TRBJ1-3 | TRBV5-8 | . | . | CASSLTGRNGNTIYF | TGTGCCAGCAGCTTGACAGGGAGAAATGGAAACACCATATATTTT
TRBJ2-1 | TRBV6-1 | TRBD2 | . | CASSGLAGNNEQFF | TGTGCCAGCAGTGGACTAGCGGGAAACAATGAGCAGTTCTTC